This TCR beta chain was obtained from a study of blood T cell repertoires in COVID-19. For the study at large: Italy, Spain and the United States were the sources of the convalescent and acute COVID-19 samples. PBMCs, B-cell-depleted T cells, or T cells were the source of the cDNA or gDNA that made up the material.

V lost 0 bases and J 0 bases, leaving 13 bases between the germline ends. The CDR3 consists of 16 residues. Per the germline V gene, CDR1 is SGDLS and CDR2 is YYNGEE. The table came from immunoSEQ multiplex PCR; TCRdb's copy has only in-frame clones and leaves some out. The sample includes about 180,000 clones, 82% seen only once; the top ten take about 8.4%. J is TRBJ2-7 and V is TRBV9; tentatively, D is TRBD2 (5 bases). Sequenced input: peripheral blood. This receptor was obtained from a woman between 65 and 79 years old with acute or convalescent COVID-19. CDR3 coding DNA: TGTGCCAGCAGCGTAGGCCCGGACTGGAGCTCCTACGAGCAGTACTTC. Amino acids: CASSVGPDWSSYEQYF.